The 3 T cell receptor beta chains presented below share a single source sample, sequenced in a study of identical twins. From the 5' RACE reads, TCRdb called clonotypes with MiXCR, one entry per CDR3 protein. The table includes 450,000 or so distinct CDR3 sequences, 14% detected once. The same sample was also used in a study of yellow fever vaccine responses in identical twins.

Sequencing was done on a sample of CD4+ T cells sorted from blood. These receptors all come from a woman younger than 30 in good health.

This clonotype was seen repeatedly, ten times or more. This chain joins TRBV10-3 and TRBJ2-1; TRBD2 aligns across 12 bases. V lost 0 bases, J lost 5 bases, and 8 bases stayed unmatched. The CDR3 consists of 18 residues. CDR1 ENHRY and CDR2 SYGVKD come from the germline V gene. The chain's CDR3 is CAISESKLAGGFHNEQFF. CDR3 DNA: TGTGCCATCAGTGAGTCGAAGCTAGCGGGAGGGTTTCACAATGAGCAGTTCTTC.

This clonotype was recorded many times. This rearrangement joins TRBV7-6 to TRBJ2-5; the D gene is possibly TRBD2 (7 bases). This CDR3 has 15 residues. Looked up from germline, CDR1 is SGHVS and CDR2 is FNYEAQ. V was cut by 6 bases and J by 1 base, with 15 bases left in between. CDR3 loop: CASSRLGGGQETQYF. CDR3 coding DNA: TGTGCCAGCAGTCGTCTAGGGGGGGGCCAAGAGACCCAGTACTTC.

There are a few counts of this clonotype. J is TRBJ1-2 and V is TRBV12-3 or TRBV12-4; 7 nucleotides agree with TRBD1. With 6 bases clipped from V and 5 bases from J, the junction kept 6 bases outside the gene matches. The CDR3 covers 13 residues. The CDR3 DNA is TGTGCCAGCAGGCGCCGGGACAGATATGGCTACACCTTC. This encodes CASRRRDRYGYTF.